Included here is one TCR beta chain sequence, with context. Antigen specificity is unknown. The junction departs from the called germline gene at one end, perhaps through a read error. This record belongs to a study of radiation and T cells in renal cell carcinoma. Study details: Nephrectomy followed 15 Gy stereotactic body radiation by 4 weeks.

Generated by immunoSEQ multiplex PCR, the TCRdb table keeps only in-frame clones and is missing some. The sample lists some 120,000 clones, 85% to 90% seen once, with about 5% in the top ten. Time point specified: blood 2 weeks post-SBRT. The treatment denotes: 15 Gy SBRT to primary tumor, nephrectomy 4 weeks later. The tumor was a clear cell renal cell carcinoma. Points from the study as a whole: In blood, top tumor clones expanded by 2 weeks, shrinking by 4.

Germline lookup yields CDR1 LGHNA and CDR2 YNFKEQ. This CDR3 has 13 amino acids. This chain uses TRBV4-2 with TRBJ2-4; weak D call: TRBD2 (5 bases). This specimen was blood, taken from a patient whose treatment included radiotherapy and nephrectomy. This receptor was taken from an older woman with renal cell carcinoma. CDR3 sequence: CASSQDLKGRRHF. CDR3 coding DNA: TGTGCCAGCAGCCAAGATCTGAAGGGCAGGAGGCACTTC.